This is a list of T cell receptor beta chains from one sample in a study of technical replicates of blood from a handful of donors. The protocol was immunoSEQ multiplex PCR, while the TCRdb copy is restricted to in-frame clones and leaves out a portion. Counted here are tens of thousands of clones, 98% occurring once; the ten biggest clones make up approximately 0.17%. The source material was T cells isolated from PBMCs. The receptors shown here come from a human donor in good health. The CDR3 runs from the conserved cysteine through the conserved F or W.

v_gene,len,j_gene,CDR3aa
TRBV7-2,14,TRBJ2-2,CASGRTSEVGELFF
TRBV6-5,11,TRBJ2-5,CATYRGETQYF
TRBV7-6,17,TRBJ2-3,CASSLLGLAAGTDTQYF
TRBV11-2,18,TRBJ2-5,CASSLVPPLGQNQETQYF
TRBV5-6,12,TRBJ1-1,CASSLLRTEAFF
TRBV10-1,13,TRBJ2-7,CASKPGPWSEQYF
TRBV19,14,TRBJ1-1,CASSIMDRGLEAFF
TRBV7-9,14,TRBJ2-7,CASSPIPSSYEQYF
TRBV6-5,15,TRBJ2-4,CASSGSGRPQDIQYF
TRBV19,14,TRBJ1-5,CASSVSGFDQPQHF
TRBV6-1,15,TRBJ2-7,CASSEFGLGAYEQYF
TRBV29-1,15,TRBJ2-3,CSVVVGSGYTDTQYF
TRBV7-6,15,TRBJ1-1,CASSLRAGMNTEAFF
TRBV10-1,13,TRBJ2-7,CASSDRGMNEQYF
TRBV6-1,15,TRBJ2-7,CASSEQQSLSYEQYF
TRBV5-1,16,TRBJ2-1,CASSLSGFSSYNEQFF
TRBV15,16,TRBJ2-1,CATSSFSGRAANEQFF
TRBV25-1,12,TRBJ2-1,CASSAPRGEQFF
TRBV18,14,TRBJ2-3,CASSGLVSTDTQYF
TRBV28,14,TRBJ1-5,CASSRSWGDQPQHF
TRBV5-1,16,TRBJ1-2,CASSLGQATFNYGYTF
TRBV6-5,14,TRBJ1-1,CASSYGEGVTEAFF
TRBV5-1,14,TRBJ2-7,CASSFTGRTYEQYF
TRBV4-1,14,TRBJ1-5,CASSQQGINQPQHF
TRBV27,13,TRBJ2-1,CASSLAPRAAQFF
TRBV6-5,15,TRBJ1-1,CASSYEGGEGTEAFF
TRBV7-9,16,TRBJ2-7,CASSLAPGGAGDEQYF